These 7 T cell receptor beta chains originate from one sample sequenced in a study of T cell changes during pregnancy in multiple sclerosis. Clones were sequenced by immunoSEQ multiplex PCR, and TCRdb holds only the in-frame ones, with some missing. Altogether 90,000 to 130,000 clones are present, 80% to 95% being singletons, with the ten largest covering over 1.5%. Here the sequenced sample was peripheral blood, taken in the third trimester of pregnancy. The receptor source for this set is a female donor with multiple sclerosis, enrolled in a pregnancy study.

The rearrangement uses TRBV9 and TRBJ2-3; 12 bases match TRBD2. CDR3 size: 16 residues. V was pared by 5 bases and J by 6 bases, with 10 bases of the junction left unmatched. Germline loops: CDR1 SGDLS, CDR2 YYNGEE. The CDR3 region is CASSRLAGEWADTQYF. Written as DNA, the CDR3 is TGTGCCAGCAGTCGACTAGCGGGGGAGTGGGCGGATACGCAGTATTTT.

J is TRBJ2-7 and V is TRBV10-3; 9 positions agree with TRBD1. This CDR3 contains 15 residues. Germline values: CDR1 ENHRY, CDR2 SYGVKD. After removal of 6 bases from V and 1 base from J, the junction contained 7 bases not matched to a gene. The CDR3 loop reads CAISTQDRGSYEQYF. The CDR3 DNA follows: TGTGCCATCAGCACTCAGGACAGGGGATCCTACGAGCAGTACTTC.

V and J are TRBV5-4 and TRBJ1-2; 7 nucleotides agree with TRBD1. The CDR3 contains 15 residues. The trim removed 2 bases at V and 4 bases at J, leaving 8 bases unmatched. The germline V gene has CDR1 SGHNT and CDR2 YYREEE (reference sequence). This chain's CDR3 is CASSLRAGQFYGYTF. The CDR3 DNA is TGTGCCAGCAGCTTACGCGCGGGACAGTTCTATGGCTACACCTTC.

The V gene is TRBV5-6, the J gene TRBJ1-1; no definite D call. Germline V CDR1 and CDR2: SGHDT, YYEEEE. The CDR3 is 15 residues long. The V and J ends lost 3 bases and 1 base respectively, with 13 bases between them. CDR3 sequence reads: CASSSEAWGNTEAFF. CDR3 sequence (DNA): TGTGCCAGCAGCTCGGAGGCTTGGGGGAACACTGAAGCTTTCTTT.

The chain links TRBV29-1 to TRBJ2-2; 7 bases map to TRBD2. The V and J ends lost 3 bases and 5 bases, in that order; junction bases with no gene match: 6. Germline CDR1 reads SQVTM; CDR2 reads ANQGSEA. The CDR3 runs to 14 residues. The CDR3 loop reads CSVDWGGSTGELFF. The CDR3 DNA reads TGCAGCGTTGACTGGGGGGGGTCAACCGGGGAGCTGTTTTTT.

V gene TRBV7-2 combines with J gene TRBJ2-3, with TRBD1 matching over 8 bases. The V gene's germline CDR1 is SGHTA and CDR2 FQGNSA. Trimming took 2 bases from V and 2 from J; bases not matched to a gene: 9. The CDR3 totals 17 residues. The CDR3 is CASSLSPGTGYTDTQYF. The CDR3 DNA reads as TGTGCCAGCAGCTTATCGCCAGGGACAGGTTACACAGATACGCAGTATTTT.

The V call is TRBV28, the J call TRBJ1-2; D possibly corresponds to TRBD1 (5 bases). Germline CDR1 is MDHEN and CDR2 is SYDVKM. V was pared by 8 bases and J by 4 bases, with 17 bases between. There are 14 residues in the CDR3. The CDR3 protein is CASLGQGAFYGYTF. The CDR3 DNA follows: TGTGCCAGCCTTGGGCAAGGGGCATTCTATGGCTACACCTTC.